This TCR beta chain was sequenced for a study of vaccination and CD4 T cells after COVID-19. Germline CDR1 MGHDK, CDR2 SYGVNS. The V and J ends lost 5 bases and 2 bases respectively, with 9 bases between them. The CDR3 spans 13 residues. As to this clonotype: Its antigen remains unidentified.

Oncomine TCR Beta short-read sequencing was applied to DNA from cultured CD4+ T cells. TCRdb re-analysed the PCR reads in MiXCR, keeping a single row per CDR3 protein. The sample carries over 25,000 distinct CDR3 sequences, less than 80% recorded once. Treatment here: roughly 10-day PBMC culture with coronavirus spike peptide pools or control peptides (ViraFEST assay). The sequencing used CD4+ T cells from blood, cultured in vitro, collected after SARS-CoV-2 vaccination. The chain combines TRBV25-1 with TRBJ1-2; TRBD1 might be the D (6 bases). The TCR originated in a human donor who received a COVID-19 vaccine. Here the CDR3 DNA reads TGTGCCAGCAGTTACAGGGAGAACTATGGCTACACCTTC. Protein sequence: CASSYRENYGYTF.